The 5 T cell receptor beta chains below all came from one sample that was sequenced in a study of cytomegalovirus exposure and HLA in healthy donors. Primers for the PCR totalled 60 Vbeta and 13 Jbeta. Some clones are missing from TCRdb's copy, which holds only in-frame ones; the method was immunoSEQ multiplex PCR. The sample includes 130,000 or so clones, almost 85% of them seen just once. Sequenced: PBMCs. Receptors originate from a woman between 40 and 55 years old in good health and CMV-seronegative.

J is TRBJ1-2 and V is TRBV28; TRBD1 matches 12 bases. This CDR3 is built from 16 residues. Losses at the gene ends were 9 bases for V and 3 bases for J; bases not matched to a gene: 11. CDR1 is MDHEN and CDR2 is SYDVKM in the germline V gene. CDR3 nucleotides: TGTGCCAGTTTAACCGGGACAGGGGGCGCCTACTATGGCTACACCTTC. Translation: CASLTGTGGAYYGYTF.

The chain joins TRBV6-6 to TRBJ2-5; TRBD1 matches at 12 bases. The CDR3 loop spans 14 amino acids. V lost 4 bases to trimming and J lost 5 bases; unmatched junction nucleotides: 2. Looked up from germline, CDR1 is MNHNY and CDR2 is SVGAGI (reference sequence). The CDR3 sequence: CASSWDRGLETQYF. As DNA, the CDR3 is TGTGCCAGCAGTTGGGACAGGGGGCTGGAGACCCAGTACTTC.

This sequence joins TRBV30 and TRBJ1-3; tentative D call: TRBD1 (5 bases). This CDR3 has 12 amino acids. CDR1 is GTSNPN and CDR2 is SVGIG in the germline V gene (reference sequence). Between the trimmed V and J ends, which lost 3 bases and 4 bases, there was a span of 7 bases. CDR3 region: CAWSPGGNTIYF. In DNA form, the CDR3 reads TGTGCCTGGAGCCCAGGGGGAAACACCATATATTTT.

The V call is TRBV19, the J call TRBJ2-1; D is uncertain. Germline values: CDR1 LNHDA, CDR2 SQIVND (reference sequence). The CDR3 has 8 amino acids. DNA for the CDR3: TGTCCTTACAATGAGCAGTTCTTC. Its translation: CPYNEQFF. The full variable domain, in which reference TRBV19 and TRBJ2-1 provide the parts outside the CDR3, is DGGITQSPKYLFRKEGQNVTLSCEQNLNHDAMYWYRQDPGQGLRLIYYSQIVNDFQKGDIAEGYSVSREKKESFPLTVTSAQKNPTAFYLCPYNEQFFGPGTRLTVL.

The CDR3 DNA sequence: TGTGCCAGCAGGCAAGAACAGGGGGTATGGACTGAAGCTTTCTTT. Translation gives CASRQEQGVWTEAFF. The chain joins TRBV7-9 to TRBJ1-1; 8 bases agree with TRBD1. The V gene's germline CDR1 is SEHNR and CDR2 FQNEAQ (reference sequence). The CDR3 spans 15 residues. The V and J ends lost 6 bases and 5 bases, in that order; junction bases with no gene match: 11.